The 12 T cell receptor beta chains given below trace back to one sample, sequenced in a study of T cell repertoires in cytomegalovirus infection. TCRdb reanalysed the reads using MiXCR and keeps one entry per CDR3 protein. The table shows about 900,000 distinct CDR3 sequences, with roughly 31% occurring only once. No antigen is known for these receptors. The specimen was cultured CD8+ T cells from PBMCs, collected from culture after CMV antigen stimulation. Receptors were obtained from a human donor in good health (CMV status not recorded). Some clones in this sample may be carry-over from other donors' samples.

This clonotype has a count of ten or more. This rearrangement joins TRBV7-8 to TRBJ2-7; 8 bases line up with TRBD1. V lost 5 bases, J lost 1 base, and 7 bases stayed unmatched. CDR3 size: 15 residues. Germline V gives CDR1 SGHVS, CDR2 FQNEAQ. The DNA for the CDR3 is TGTGCCAGCAGCCGTGGACAGGGTAGTTCCTACGAGCAGTACGTC. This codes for CASSRGQGSSYEQYV.

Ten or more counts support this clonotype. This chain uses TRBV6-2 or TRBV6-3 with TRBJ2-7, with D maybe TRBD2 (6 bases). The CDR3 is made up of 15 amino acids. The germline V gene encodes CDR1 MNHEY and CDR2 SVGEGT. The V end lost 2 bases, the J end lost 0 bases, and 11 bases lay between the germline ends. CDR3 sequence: CASSYGGASSYEQYV. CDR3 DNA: TGTGCCAGCAGTTACGGCGGGGCGAGCTCCTACGAGCAGTACGTC.

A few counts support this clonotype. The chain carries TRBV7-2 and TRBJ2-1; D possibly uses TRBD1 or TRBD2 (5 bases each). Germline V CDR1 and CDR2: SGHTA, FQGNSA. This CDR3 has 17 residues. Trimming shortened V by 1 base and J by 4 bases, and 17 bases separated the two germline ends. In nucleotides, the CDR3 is TGTGCCAGCAGCTTAGTCCCGGGACGAGACCATTACAATGAGCAGTTCTTC. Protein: CASSLVPGRDHYNEQFF.

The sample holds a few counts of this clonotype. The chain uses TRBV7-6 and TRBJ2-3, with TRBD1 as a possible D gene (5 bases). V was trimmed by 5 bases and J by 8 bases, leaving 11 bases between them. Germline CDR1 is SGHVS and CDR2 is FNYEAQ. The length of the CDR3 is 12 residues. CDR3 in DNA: TGTGCCAGCAGCCTCTCTAGGGGTACGCAGTATTTT. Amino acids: CASSLSRGTQYF.

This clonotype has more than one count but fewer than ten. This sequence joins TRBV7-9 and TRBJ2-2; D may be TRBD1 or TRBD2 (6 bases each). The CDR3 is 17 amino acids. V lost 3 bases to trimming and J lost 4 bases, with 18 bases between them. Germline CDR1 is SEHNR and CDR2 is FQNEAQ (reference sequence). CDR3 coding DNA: TGTGCCAGCAGCTTGATGGGGGGCGATGGAGGCACCGGGGAGCTGTTTTTT. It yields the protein CASSLMGGDGGTGELFF.

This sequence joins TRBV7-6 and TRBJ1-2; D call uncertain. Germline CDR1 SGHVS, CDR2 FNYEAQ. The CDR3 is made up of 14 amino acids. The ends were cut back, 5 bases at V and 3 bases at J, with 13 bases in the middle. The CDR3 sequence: CASSPDPGDYGYTF. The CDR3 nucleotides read TGTGCCAGCAGCCCGGACCCGGGTGACTATGGCTACACCTTC.

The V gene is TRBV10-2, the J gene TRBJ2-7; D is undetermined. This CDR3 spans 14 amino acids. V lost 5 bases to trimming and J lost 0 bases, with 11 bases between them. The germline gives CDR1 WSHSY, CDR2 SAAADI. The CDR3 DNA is TGCGCCAGCAGTAGGGTCAGTATCTCCTACGAGCAGTACTTC. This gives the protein CASSRVSISYEQYF.

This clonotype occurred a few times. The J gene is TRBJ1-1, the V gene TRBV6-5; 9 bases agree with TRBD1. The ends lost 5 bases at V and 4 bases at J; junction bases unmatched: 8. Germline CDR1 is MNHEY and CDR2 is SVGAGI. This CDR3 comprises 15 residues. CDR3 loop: CASSPGTGRITEAFF. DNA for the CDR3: TGTGCCAGCAGTCCCGGGACAGGGCGCATCACTGAAGCTTTCTTT.

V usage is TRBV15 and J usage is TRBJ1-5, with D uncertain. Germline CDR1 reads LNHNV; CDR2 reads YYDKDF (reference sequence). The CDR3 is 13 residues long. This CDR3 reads CSTAVLDNQPQHF. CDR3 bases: TGTTCGACCGCCGTTTTAGACAATCAGCCCCAGCATTTT.

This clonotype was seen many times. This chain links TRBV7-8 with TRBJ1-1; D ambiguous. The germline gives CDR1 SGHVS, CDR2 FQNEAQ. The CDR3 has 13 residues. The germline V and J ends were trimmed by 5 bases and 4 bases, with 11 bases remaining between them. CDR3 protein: CASSVRDGTEAFF. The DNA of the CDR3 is TGTGCCAGCAGCGTCCGGGATGGCACTGAAGCTTTCTTT.

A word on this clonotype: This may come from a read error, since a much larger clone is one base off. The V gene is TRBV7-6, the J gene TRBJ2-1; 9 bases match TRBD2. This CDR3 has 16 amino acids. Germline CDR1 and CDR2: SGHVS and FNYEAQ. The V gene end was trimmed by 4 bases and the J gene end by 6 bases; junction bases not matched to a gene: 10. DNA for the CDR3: TGTGCCAGCAGCTCCGGGACTAGCAGGGCGGGCAATGAGCAGTTCTTC. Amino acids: CASSSGTSRAGNEQFF. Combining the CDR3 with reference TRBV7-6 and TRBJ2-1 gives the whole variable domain GAGVSQSPRYKVTKRGQDVALRCDPISGHVSLYWYRQALGQGPEFLTYFNYEAQQDKSGLPNDRFSAERPEGSISTLTIQRTEQRDSAMYRCASSSGTSRAGNEQFFGPGTRLTVL.

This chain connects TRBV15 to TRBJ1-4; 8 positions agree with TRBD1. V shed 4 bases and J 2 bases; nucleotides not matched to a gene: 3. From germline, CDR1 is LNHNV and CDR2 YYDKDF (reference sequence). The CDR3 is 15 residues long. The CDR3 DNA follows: TGTGCCACCAGCATCGACAGGGGCACTAATGAAAAACTGTTTTTT. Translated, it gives CATSIDRGTNEKLFF.